This T cell receptor (beta chain) was captured by sequencing in a study of control samples from healthy donors and cancer patients. Assay: immunoSEQ multiplex PCR; the TCRdb copy retains only in-frame clones and omits some. The sample has roughly 86,000 clones, around 91% seen once. This TCR came from a man aged 30 to 39 in good health. Source material: blood.

CDR3 DNA sequence: TGTGCCAGCAGCTCCGGTCGACTAATCCCCAAAAACATTCAGTACTTC. Encoded protein: CASSSGRLIPKNIQYF. The chain joins TRBV7-9 to TRBJ2-4; tentative D call: TRBD2 (5 bases). The CDR3 loop spans 16 amino acids. The ends were cut back, 4 bases at V and 2 bases at J, with 15 bases in the middle. Germline CDR1 and CDR2: SEHNR and FQNEAQ (reference sequence).